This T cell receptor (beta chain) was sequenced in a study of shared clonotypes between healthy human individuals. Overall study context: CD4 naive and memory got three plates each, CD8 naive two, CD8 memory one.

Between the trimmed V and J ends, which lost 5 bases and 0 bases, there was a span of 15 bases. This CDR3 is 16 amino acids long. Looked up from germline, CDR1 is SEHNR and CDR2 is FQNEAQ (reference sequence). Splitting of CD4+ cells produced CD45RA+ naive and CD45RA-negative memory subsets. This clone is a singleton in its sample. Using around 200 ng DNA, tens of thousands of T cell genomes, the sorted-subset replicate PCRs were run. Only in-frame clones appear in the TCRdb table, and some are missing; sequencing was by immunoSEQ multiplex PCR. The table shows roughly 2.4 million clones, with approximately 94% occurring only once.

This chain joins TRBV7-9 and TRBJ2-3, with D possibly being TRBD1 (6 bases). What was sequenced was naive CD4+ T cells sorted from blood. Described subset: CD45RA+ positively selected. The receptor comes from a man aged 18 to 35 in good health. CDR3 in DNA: TGTGCCAGCAGCCCAACAATCACAGGGAGCACAGATACGCAGTATTTT. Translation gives CASSPTITGSTDTQYF. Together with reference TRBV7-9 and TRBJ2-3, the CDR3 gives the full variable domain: DTGVSQNPRHKITKRGQNVTFRCDPISEHNRLYWYRQTLGQGPEFLTYFQNEAQLEKSRLLSDRFSAERPKGSFSTLEIQRTEQGDSAMYLCASSPTITGSTDTQYFGPGTRLTVL.